This T cell receptor (beta chain) was profiled in a study of regulatory T cells in long-lasting Graves disease. Study-wide background: Antithyroid drug exposure in newly diagnosed Graves' patients had lasted under 3 months.

The time point: newly diagnosed GD, antithyroid drugs for less than 3 months. PBMCs provided the RNA from which the TCR library was made. This clonotype was recorded at least ten times. The target antigen is unknown. CDR3-region Arm-PCR and iRepertoire HTBI primers produced the TCR beta libraries. Authors' processing steps: Segment identification across samples yielded 62 TRBV and about 14 TRBJ segments. TCRdb redid the calling of the multiplex PCR reads with MiXCR, one entry per CDR3 protein. These V and J calls originate from TCRdb's pipeline instead of the authors' own analysis. The sample gives approximately 210,000 distinct CDR3 sequences, about 17% of which show up once; approximately 24% is in the top ten. The CDR3 totals 10 residues. CDR1 and CDR2 (germline): SNHLY, FYNNEI. Trimming took 4 bases from V and 7 from J, leaving 5 bases between them. Points from the study as a whole: With approximately 3,000 shared public clonotypes, persistent patients exceeded new patients, who shared about a thousand. The small sample size may have reduced accuracy.

Sequenced material: peripheral blood mononuclear cells (PBMCs), taken at new diagnosis, from a patient treated with antithyroid drugs. The chain couples TRBV2 to TRBJ2-7, with TRBD2 as a possible D gene (5 bases). The source is a female donor with Graves disease. CDR3 DNA sequence: TGTGCCAGCAGTGGGGAGGAGCAGTACTTC. It translates to CASSGEEQYF.